One sample yielded the 5 T cell receptor beta chains listed below, sequenced in a study of blood T cell repertoires in COVID-19 (dated by TCRdb to 2018 to 2021). Library preparation was by the immunoSEQ multiplex PCR assay. The immuneACCESS repertoire file appears here via TCRdb, limited to in-frame rearrangements. These files lack a portion of the clones; in checked studies, under half of the deficit traces to unresolved V genes, and the cause of the others is not known. In this sample the table shows fewer than 600,000 clones, around nine tenths of which occur a single time. Of the sample, about 2% falls within the top ten clones. Sequencing was performed on PBMCs or T cells enriched from blood (not recorded which). The source is a woman between 40 and 55 years old who had recovered from COVID-19.

In DNA, the CDR3 is TGTGCCAGCAGTGAAGGCAGGGTGGAGAACAATCAGCCCCAGCATTTT. Its translation: CASSEGRVENNQPQHF. The chain employs TRBV2 and TRBJ1-5, with a possible D match to TRBD1 (5 bases). The germline V gene has CDR1 SNHLY and CDR2 FYNNEI. The CDR3 has 16 residues. Trimming took 1 base from V and 3 from J, leaving 13 bases between them.

The V call is TRBV7-7, the J call TRBJ2-1; D perhaps matches TRBD2 (6 bases). In germline, CDR1 is SSHAT, CDR2 FNYEAQ (reference sequence). The CDR3 is 13 residues long. Trimming cost V 1 base and J 7 bases, with 8 bases left between them. CDR3 amino acids: CASSLDGRNEQFF. The CDR3, as DNA: TGTGCCAGCAGCTTAGATGGGAGGAATGAGCAGTTCTTC.

The rearrangement uses TRBV7-2 and TRBJ1-2, with 7 bases fitting TRBD1. V was clipped by 0 bases and J by 7 bases; unmatched bases: 14. This CDR3 has 17 amino acids. In germline, CDR1 is SGHTA, CDR2 FQGNSA. As DNA, the CDR3 is TGTGCCAGCAGCTTAGCCACAGCATGGTCAGGGGGGCTTGGCTACACCTTC. The encoded protein is CASSLATAWSGGLGYTF.

The chain couples TRBV27 to TRBJ2-1; 8 nucleotides agree with TRBD1. The V and J ends lost 6 bases and 6 bases, in that order; junction bases with no gene match: 7. Germline V CDR1 and CDR2: MNHEY, SMNVEV (reference sequence). This CDR3 has 14 amino acids. This CDR3 is CASRSTGAANEQFF. The CDR3 bases are TGTGCCAGCAGGTCGACAGGGGCGGCCAATGAGCAGTTCTTC.

This sequence joins TRBV29-1 and TRBJ2-7; 7 bases match TRBD2. This CDR3 contains 14 residues. CDR1 and CDR2 (germline): SQVTM, ANQGSEA. The CDR3 bases are TGCACGGGGAGGGACCCAGGATACTCCTACGAGCAGTACTTC. This encodes CTGRDPGYSYEQYF.